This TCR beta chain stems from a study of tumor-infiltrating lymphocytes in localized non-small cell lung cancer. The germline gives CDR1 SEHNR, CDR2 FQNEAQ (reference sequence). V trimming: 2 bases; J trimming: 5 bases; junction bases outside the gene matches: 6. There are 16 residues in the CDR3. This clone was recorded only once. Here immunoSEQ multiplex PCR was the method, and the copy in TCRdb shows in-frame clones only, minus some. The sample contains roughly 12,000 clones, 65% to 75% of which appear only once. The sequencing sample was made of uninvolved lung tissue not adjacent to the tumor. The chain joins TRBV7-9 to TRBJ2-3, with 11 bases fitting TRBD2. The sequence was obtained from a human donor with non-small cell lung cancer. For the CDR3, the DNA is TGTGCCAGCAGCTTAAGTAGCGGGAGGGCCATAGATACGCAGTATTTT. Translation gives CASSLSSGRAIDTQYF.